This TCR beta chain was identified during a study of cytomegalovirus exposure and HLA in healthy donors. Vbeta (60) and Jbeta (13) primers were used in the PCR. The protocol was immunoSEQ multiplex PCR, while the TCRdb copy is restricted to in-frame clones and leaves out a portion. The sample yields around 190,000 clones, roughly 80% seen once. With regard to this clone: Other DNA variants within this sample encode the same CDR3.

The length of the CDR3 is 13 residues. Germline V CDR1 and CDR2: KGHSH, LQKENI. Trimming cost V 3 bases and J 2 bases, with 8 bases left between them. Sample: PBMCs. This sequence was found in a woman in her thirties in good health and CMV-seropositive. The chain combines TRBV18 with TRBJ2-7; D might be TRBD1 (6 bases). The CDR3 DNA reads as TGTGCCAGCTCACCCGGACAGACCTACGAGCAGTACTTC. Protein sequence: CASSPGQTYEQYF.